The present T cell receptor (beta chain) was sequenced within a study of T cell responses to AZD1222 COVID-19 vaccine. Study findings and constraints: Close to half of all spike-specific TCRs reportedly target regions of the variants that are unmutated. No day 14 peak samples; only post-peak repertoires were characterized. The breadth and depth of Spike-specific TCRs increased once two AZD1222 doses had been given. Just a handful of people given AZD1222 tested seropositive at baseline.

Sequencing was performed with immunoSEQ multiplex PCR; in TCRdb, only in-frame clones are kept and a portion is missing. Among more than 95,000 clones listed, less than 95% were seen once. For this clone: Antigen unknown.

The CDR3 length is 15 residues. Trimming cost V 3 bases and J 4 bases; bases outside gene matches: 5. Germline V gene data show CDR1 as LGHDT and CDR2 as YNNKEL (reference sequence). The gene calls are TRBV3-1 (or the pseudogene TRBV3-2) and TRBJ2-2; 7 positions agree with TRBD1. Sample: peripheral blood, taken on day 0 of AZD1222 vaccination. The TCR comes from an adult in good health. The CDR3 sequence is CASSHTGAGTGELFF. In DNA form, the CDR3 reads TGTGCCAGCAGCCATACAGGGGCGGGCACCGGGGAGCTGTTTTTT.